The entry below describes one TCR beta chain. Its antigen is still unknown. This specimen comes from a study of OX40 agonist ivuxolimab in advanced cancers. Study-wide findings and caveats: Blood T cells, both CD4+ and CD8+, expanded clonally by week 6 at 0.1 to 3.0 mg/kg.

Clones were sequenced by immunoSEQ multiplex PCR, and TCRdb holds only the in-frame ones, with some missing. The table lists approximately 52,000 clones, nearly 85% of them singletons, with around 3.9% in the top ten. The CDR3 totals 15 residues. Germline CDR1 is KGHSH and CDR2 is LQKENI. V gave up 6 bases and J gave up 5 bases; unmatched junction bases: 9. The sample here was CD4+ or CD8+ T cells sorted from blood, taken in a trial of the OX40 agonist ivuxolimab. This receptor was identified in an adult with an advanced solid tumor such as melanoma, head and neck, liver or kidney cancer. The chain combines TRBV18 with TRBJ2-7; 11 bases agree with TRBD2. This CDR3 reads CASSPRATSGNEQYF. The CDR3 region has the DNA TGTGCCAGCTCCCCTCGGGCGACTAGCGGGAACGAGCAGTACTTC.